This is a list of T cell receptor beta chains from one sample in a study of CXCR3-negative and CXCR3-positive naive CD8 T cells. TCRdb reprocessed the 5' RACE reads; each CDR3 protein has one entry and no DNA is given. In total, the table holds 50,000 to 65,000 distinct CDR3 sequences. Source material: naive CXCR3+ CD8+ T cells from blood. The receptors were sampled from a human donor in good health. Some clones in this sample may be carry-over from other donors' samples. CDR3s include the opening cysteine and the closing phenylalanine or tryptophan. Fields, in order: CDR3 length, J gene, V gene, CDR3 protein.

cdr3_length: 16; j_call: TRBJ2-7; v_call: TRBV6-6; cdr3_aa: CASSPWPQGDSGEQYF
cdr3_length: 15; j_call: TRBJ2-2; v_call: TRBV7-8; cdr3_aa: CASSLAEGNTGELFF
cdr3_length: 13; j_call: TRBJ2-7; v_call: TRBV9; cdr3_aa: CASSVVGIGEQYF
cdr3_length: 15; j_call: TRBJ2-2; v_call: TRBV29-1; cdr3_aa: CSVEWAGSRTGELFF
cdr3_length: 15; j_call: TRBJ2-3; v_call: TRBV7-2; cdr3_aa: CASTKDRADPDTQYF
cdr3_length: 12; j_call: TRBJ1-1; v_call: TRBV29-1; cdr3_aa: CSVGDSNTEAFF
cdr3_length: 13; j_call: TRBJ2-2; v_call: TRBV24-1; cdr3_aa: CATSGGNTGELFF
cdr3_length: 15; j_call: TRBJ2-3; v_call: TRBV29-1; cdr3_aa: CSALLDLAGTDTQYF
cdr3_length: 18; j_call: TRBJ1-1; v_call: TRBV6-2/TRBV6-3; cdr3_aa: CASSPSRIGGTMNTEAFF
cdr3_length: 14; j_call: TRBJ1-1; v_call: TRBV4-2; cdr3_aa: CASSPRVLGTEAFF
cdr3_length: 14; j_call: TRBJ2-7; v_call: TRBV28; cdr3_aa: CASSPYLGSHEQYF
cdr3_length: 15; j_call: TRBJ2-7; v_call: TRBV7-8; cdr3_aa: CASSLGTGETYEQYF
cdr3_length: 17; j_call: TRBJ2-3; v_call: TRBV4-2; cdr3_aa: CASSQEERNSVTDTQYF
cdr3_length: 16; j_call: TRBJ2-7; v_call: TRBV2; cdr3_aa: CASSEVPRESVHEQYF
cdr3_length: 15; j_call: TRBJ1-2; v_call: TRBV19; cdr3_aa: CASSIGTGPNYGYTF
cdr3_length: 19; j_call: TRBJ2-2; v_call: TRBV11-2; cdr3_aa: CASSSVGGGPTIYTGELFF
cdr3_length: 13; j_call: TRBJ1-2; v_call: TRBV12-3/TRBV12-4; cdr3_aa: CATLATLTYGYTF
cdr3_length: 16; j_call: TRBJ2-7; v_call: TRBV5-1; cdr3_aa: CASSLSPSDRSYEQYF
cdr3_length: 16; j_call: TRBJ2-1; v_call: TRBV9; cdr3_aa: CASSGLILGSYNEQFF
cdr3_length: 13; j_call: TRBJ2-7; v_call: TRBV29-1; cdr3_aa: CSVASAGSYEQYF
cdr3_length: 14; j_call: TRBJ2-3; v_call: TRBV6-6; cdr3_aa: CASSGGAARDTQYF
cdr3_length: 13; j_call: TRBJ2-5; v_call: TRBV25-1; cdr3_aa: CASTTMVGETQYF
cdr3_length: 14; j_call: TRBJ1-4; v_call: TRBV6-5; cdr3_aa: CASTPGAGREKLFF
cdr3_length: 13; j_call: TRBJ2-7; v_call: TRBV6-2/TRBV6-3; cdr3_aa: CASRYPDSYEQYF
cdr3_length: 14; j_call: TRBJ2-5; v_call: TRBV4-1; cdr3_aa: CASSQGVGAETQYF
cdr3_length: 13; j_call: TRBJ1-1; v_call: TRBV27; cdr3_aa: CASSSIWATEAFF
cdr3_length: 14; j_call: TRBJ1-1; v_call: TRBV4-1; cdr3_aa: CASSQEQLGTEAFF
cdr3_length: 17; j_call: TRBJ1-1; v_call: TRBV5-5; cdr3_aa: CASSLEPTGLMNTEAFF
cdr3_length: 13; j_call: TRBJ2-7; v_call: TRBV25-1; cdr3_aa: CASSRDTSYEQYF
cdr3_length: 11; j_call: TRBJ2-7; v_call: TRBV11-2; cdr3_aa: CASSTGLMQYF
cdr3_length: 15; j_call: TRBJ1-1; v_call: TRBV10-3; cdr3_aa: CAISESGQGNTEAFF
cdr3_length: 16; j_call: TRBJ2-7; v_call: TRBV5-5; cdr3_aa: CASSLDPLVRTYEQYF
cdr3_length: 16; j_call: TRBJ2-2; v_call: TRBV20-1; cdr3_aa: CSARDAWGARVGELFF
cdr3_length: 13; j_call: TRBJ2-2; v_call: TRBV7-8; cdr3_aa: CASSLPYTGELFF
cdr3_length: 11; j_call: TRBJ1-5; v_call: TRBV25-1; cdr3_aa: CASRLPQPQHF
cdr3_length: 16; j_call: TRBJ2-7; v_call: TRBV5-1; cdr3_aa: CASSHSLAAVPYEQYF
cdr3_length: 14; j_call: TRBJ2-7; v_call: TRBV7-9; cdr3_aa: CASSSIVGTYEQYF
cdr3_length: 13; j_call: TRBJ2-7; v_call: TRBV11-2; cdr3_aa: CASSLGGRNEQYF
cdr3_length: 15; j_call: TRBJ2-1; v_call: TRBV20-1; cdr3_aa: CSARDYTGAMNEQFF
cdr3_length: 15; j_call: TRBJ1-4; v_call: TRBV29-1; cdr3_aa: CSVDSQVGSDEKLFF